These 8 T cell receptor beta chains originate from one sample sequenced in a study of blood T cell repertoires in COVID-19. Only in-frame clones appear in the TCRdb table, and some are missing; sequencing was by immunoSEQ multiplex PCR. Here the sample spans hundreds of thousands of clones, 80% to 90% being singletons. The sample was peripheral blood. The receptors were sampled from a woman in her 30s with active or convalescent COVID-19.

This clone was observed once. This rearrangement joins TRBV7-2 to TRBJ2-7; unclear D gene. Germline lookup yields CDR1 SGHTA and CDR2 FQGNSA. The CDR3 is 15 amino acids. V was trimmed by 2 bases and J by 0 bases, leaving 11 bases between them. DNA of the CDR3: TGTGCCAGCAGCTTAAAACCTGAGGCCTCCTACGAGCAGTACTTC. Residues: CASSLKPEASYEQYF. Combining the CDR3 with reference TRBV7-2 and TRBJ2-7 gives the whole variable domain GAGVSQSPSNKVTEKGKDVELRCDPISGHTALYWYRQSLGQGLEFLIYFQGNSAPDKSGLPSDRFSAERTGGSVSTLTIQRTQQEDSAVYLCASSLKPEASYEQYFGPGTRLTVT.

The chain carries TRBV29-1 and TRBJ2-3, with a tentative D call TRBD2 (5 bases). There are 14 residues in the CDR3. Germline loops: CDR1 SQVTM, CDR2 ANQGSEA. V lost 1 base and J lost 0, with 8 bases in between. In DNA, the CDR3 is TGCAGCGTTGAAGGCGGGTTCAGCACAGATACGCAGTATTTT. Translating gives CSVEGGFSTDTQYF.

A single count supports this clone. The junction and the germline gene differ at one end; a read error may be behind it. The chain joins TRBV19 to TRBJ1-1; D unresolved. In germline, CDR1 is LNHDA, CDR2 SQIVND (reference sequence). The CDR3 totals 12 residues. The CDR3 nucleotides read TGCGCCCTGCGCTTACCGACGGGTGAAGCTTTCTTT. It codes for CALRLPTGEAFF. The variable domain in full, with the rest retrieved from reference TRBV19 and TRBJ1-1, is DGGITQSPKYLFRKEGQNVTLSCEQNLNHDAMYWYRQDPGQGLRLIYYSQIVNDFQKGDIAEGYSVSREKKESFPLTVTSAQKNPTAFYLCALRLPTGEAFFGQGTRLTVV.

The table lists this clone with a few counts. V gene TRBV5-4 combines with J gene TRBJ2-1, with 14 bases fitting TRBD2. CDR3 length equals 15 residues. Germline V gene lookup returns CDR1 SGHNT and CDR2 YYREEE (reference sequence). J lost 7 bases, V lost 5 bases, and 5 bases had no gene match. This CDR3 reads CASSQGLAGVNEQFF. CDR3 bases: TGTGCCAGCAGTCAGGGACTAGCGGGAGTAAATGAGCAGTTCTTC.

This sequence joins TRBV6-5 and TRBJ2-1, with TRBD1 identical over 8 bases. Trimming cost V 8 bases and J 4 bases; bases outside gene matches: 10. Germline V gives CDR1 MNHEY, CDR2 SVGAGI. CDR3 length: 15 residues. This chain's CDR3 is CASGVGQVAYNEQFF. The CDR3 DNA reads as TGTGCCAGCGGGGTGGGACAGGTCGCGTACAATGAGCAGTTCTTC.

The chain carries TRBV5-6 and TRBJ2-3; TRBD1 is a possible D gene (5 bases). Germline CDR1 reads SGHDT; CDR2 reads YYEEEE. V shed 6 bases and J shed 2 bases, with 13 bases lying between them. The CDR3 runs 14 residues. The CDR3 DNA reads TGTGCCAGCAATCAGGGCAAAGTCACAGATACGCAGTATTTT. Its translation is CASNQGKVTDTQYF.

V and J are TRBV10-1 and TRBJ1-1; 8 bases are shared with TRBD1. The CDR3 extends over 13 amino acids. CDR1 is WNHNN, CDR2 SYGVQD, per germline (reference sequence). V lost 3 bases, J lost 9 bases, and 6 bases stayed unmatched. The CDR3 DNA sequence: TGCGCCAGCAGTGATGGGACAGGATCTAAAGCTTTCTTT. Translation: CASSDGTGSKAFF.

This clone was detected a few times. The chain joins TRBV10-3 to TRBJ1-1; no reliable D call. V was clipped by 6 bases and J by 4 bases, with 18 bases between them. Germline loops: CDR1 ENHRY, CDR2 SYGVKD. The CDR3 runs 15 residues. CDR3 loop: CAIRNNPGAGTEAFF. CDR3 coding DNA: TGTGCCATCAGGAACAACCCCGGCGCGGGCACTGAAGCTTTCTTT.